What follows are 9 T cell receptor beta chains derived from one specimen sequenced in a study of T cell repertoires in cytomegalovirus infection. These receptors' antigens are unknown. Via MiXCR, TCRdb re-called the reads, giving one row per CDR3 protein. The data contain under 300,000 distinct CDR3 sequences, roughly 21% of them seen just once; the ten biggest clones take up roughly a fifth. The specimen was cultured PBMCs, collected from culture after CMV antigen stimulation. The receptors come from a human donor in good health (CMV status not recorded). Some clones in this sample may be carry-over from other donors' samples.

This clonotype has just a few counts. V usage is TRBV12-3 or TRBV12-4 and J usage is TRBJ2-2; D unresolved. V was trimmed by 3 bases and J by 0 bases, leaving 5 bases between them. This CDR3 has 14 residues. CDR3: CASSFFSNTGELFF. The CDR3 nucleotides are TGTGCCAGCAGTTTTTTCTCGAACACCGGGGAGCTGTTTTTT.

This chain uses TRBV4-2 with TRBJ1-4; D gene ambiguous. Germline V gives CDR1 LGHNA, CDR2 YNFKEQ. V was cut by 0 bases and J by 3 bases, with 17 bases left in between. The CDR3 totals 18 residues. The CDR3 here is CASSQESYRASSNEKLFF. The CDR3 DNA reads as TGTGCCAGCAGCCAAGAATCTTATAGGGCCAGCTCTAATGAAAAACTGTTTTTT.

This clonotype was found a few times. The genes are TRBV19 and TRBJ2-5; 10 positions agree with TRBD1. This CDR3 spans 14 amino acids. The trim removed 8 bases at V and 4 bases at J, leaving 7 bases unmatched. CDR1 and CDR2 (germline): LNHDA, SQIVND (reference sequence). DNA of the CDR3: TGTGCCAGTTCGACAGGGGGCAGAGGAGAGACCCAGTACTTC. As protein: CASSTGGRGETQYF. Combining the CDR3 with reference TRBV19 and TRBJ2-5 gives the whole variable domain DGGITQSPKYLFRKEGQNVTLSCEQNLNHDAMYWYRQDPGQGLRLIYYSQIVNDFQKGDIAEGYSVSREKKESFPLTVTSAQKNPTAFYLCASSTGGRGETQYFGPGTRLLVL.

In its sample, this clonotype was seen many times. The J gene is TRBJ2-1, the V gene TRBV11-3; 8 bases fit TRBD2. The CDR3 is 15 residues long. Germline loops: CDR1 SGHNT, CDR2 YENEEA. The V and J ends lost 3 bases and 1 base, in that order; junction bases with no gene match: 2. CDR3 sequence: CASSFSGTSYNEQFF. For the CDR3, the DNA is TGTGCCAGCAGCTTTAGCGGGACGTCCTACAATGAGCAGTTCTTC. The full variable domain, in which reference TRBV11-3 and TRBJ2-1 provide the parts outside the CDR3, is EAGVVQSPRYKIIEKKQPVAFWCNPISGHNTLYWYLQNLGQGPELLIRYENEEAVDDSQLPKDRFSAERLKGVDSTLKIQPAELGDSAVYLCASSFSGTSYNEQFFGPGTRLTVL.

This chain connects TRBV20-1 to TRBJ1-1; D is unclear. V lost 6 bases and J 7 bases, leaving 12 bases between the germline ends. From germline, CDR1 is DFQATT and CDR2 SNEGSKA (reference sequence). This CDR3 is built from 11 residues. The CDR3 reads CSASDPYEAFF. CDR3 sequence (DNA): TGCAGTGCCTCCGACCCCTATGAAGCTTTCTTT.

V gene TRBV12-5 combines with J gene TRBJ1-2; D remains unclear. V dropped 6 bases and J dropped 0 bases, with 5 bases sitting between them. This CDR3 comprises 12 residues. The V gene's germline CDR1 is LGHNT and CDR2 FRNRAP. The CDR3 bases are TGTGCTAGTGGCTCTACTAACTATGGCTACACCTTC. Translating it yields CASGSTNYGYTF. The entire variable domain, with the rest obtained from reference TRBV12-5 and TRBJ1-2, is as follows: DARVTQTPRHKVTEMGQEVTMRCQPILGHNTVFWYRQTMMQGLELLAYFRNRAPLDDSGMPKDRFSAEMPDATLATLKIQPSEPRDSAVYFCASGSTNYGYTFGSGTRLTVV.

This clonotype was counted many times. The chain has TRBV7-2 and TRBJ1-5, with D possibly matching TRBD1 (5 bases). Germline V lookup: CDR1 SGHTA, CDR2 FQGNSA. This CDR3 comprises 15 residues. The germline V and J ends were trimmed by 1 base and 2 bases, with 9 bases remaining between them. CDR3 nucleotides: TGTGCCAGCAGCTTAGGGCAGGGACGCAATCAGCCCCAGCATTTT. Its translation is CASSLGQGRNQPQHF.

The table lists this clonotype with a few counts. J is TRBJ2-5 and V is TRBV9; no firm D call. The CDR3 is 16 amino acids. Germline-derived CDR1 and CDR2 are SGDLS and YYNGEE. Between the trimmed V and J ends, which lost 0 bases and 5 bases, there was a span of 17 bases. The CDR3 DNA reads as TGTGCCAGCAGCGTAGGCAGCGACCCCAGTTGGGAGACCCAGTACTTC. Translation gives CASSVGSDPSWETQYF.

The rearrangement links TRBV20-1 to TRBJ2-2; a weak D match, TRBD2 (7 bases). Per germline, CDR1 DFQATT and CDR2 SNEGSKA (reference sequence). Trimming removed 6 bases from V and 3 bases from J, with 17 bases in between. This CDR3 region has 15 residues. The CDR3 here is CSARPGGRDTGELFF. The CDR3 DNA reads as TGCAGTGCGAGACCCGGGGGGCGGGACACCGGGGAGCTGTTTTTT.